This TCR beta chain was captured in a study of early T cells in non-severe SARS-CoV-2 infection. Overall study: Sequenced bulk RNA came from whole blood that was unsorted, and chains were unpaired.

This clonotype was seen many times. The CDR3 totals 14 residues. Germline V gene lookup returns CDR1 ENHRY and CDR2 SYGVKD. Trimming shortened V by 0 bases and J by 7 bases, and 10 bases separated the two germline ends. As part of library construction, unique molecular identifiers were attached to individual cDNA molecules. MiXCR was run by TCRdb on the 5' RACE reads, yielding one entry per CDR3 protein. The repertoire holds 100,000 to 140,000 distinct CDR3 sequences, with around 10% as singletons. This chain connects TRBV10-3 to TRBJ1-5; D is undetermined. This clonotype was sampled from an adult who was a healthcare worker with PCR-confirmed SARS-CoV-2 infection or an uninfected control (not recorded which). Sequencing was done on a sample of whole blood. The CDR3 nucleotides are TGTGCCATCAGTGAGTCTCGGGGAGGCCAGCCCCAGCATTTT. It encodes CAISESRGGQPQHF.